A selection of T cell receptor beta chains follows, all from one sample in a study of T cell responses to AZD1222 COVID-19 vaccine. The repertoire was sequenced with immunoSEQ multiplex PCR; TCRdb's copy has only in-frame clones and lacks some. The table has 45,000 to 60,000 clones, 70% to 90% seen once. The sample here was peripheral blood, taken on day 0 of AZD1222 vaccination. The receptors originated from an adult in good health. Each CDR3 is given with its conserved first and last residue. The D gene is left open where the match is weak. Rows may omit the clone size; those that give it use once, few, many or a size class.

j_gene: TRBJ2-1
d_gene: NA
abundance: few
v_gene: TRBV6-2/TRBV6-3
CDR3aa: CASSYRGPYNEQFF
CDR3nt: TGTGCCAGCAGTTACCGAGGACCCTACAATGAGCAGTTCTTC

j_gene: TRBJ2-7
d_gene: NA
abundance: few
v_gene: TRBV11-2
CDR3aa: CASSLSEAGLTYEQYF
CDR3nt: TGTGCCAGCAGCTTAAGTGAGGCCGGACTCACCTACGAGCAGTACTTC

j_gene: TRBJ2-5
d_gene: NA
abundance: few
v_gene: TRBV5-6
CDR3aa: CASSLAGLGRETQYF
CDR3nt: TGTGCCAGCAGCTTGGCCGGCTTAGGGAGGGAGACCCAGTACTTC

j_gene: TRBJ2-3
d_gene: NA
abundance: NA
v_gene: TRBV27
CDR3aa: CASSFGPSTDTQYF
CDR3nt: TGTGCCAGCAGTTTTGGGCCCAGCACAGATACGCAGTATTTT

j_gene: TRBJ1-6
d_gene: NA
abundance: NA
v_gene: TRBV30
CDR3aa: CAWSVPQYNSPLHF
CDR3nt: TGTGCCTGGAGTGTACCTCAGTATAATTCACCCCTCCACTTT

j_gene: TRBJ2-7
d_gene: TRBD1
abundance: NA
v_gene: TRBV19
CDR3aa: CASSIRQGASEQYF
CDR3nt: TGTGCCAGTAGTATTAGACAGGGGGCGAGTGAGCAGTACTTC

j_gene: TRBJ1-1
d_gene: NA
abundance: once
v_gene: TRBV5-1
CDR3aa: CASSPVVGDTEAFF
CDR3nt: TGCGCCAGCAGCCCCGTGGTTGGTGATACTGAAGCTTTCTTT

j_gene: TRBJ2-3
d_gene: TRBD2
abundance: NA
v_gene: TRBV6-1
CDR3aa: CASSEDQAGGTDTQYF
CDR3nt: TGTGCCAGCAGTGAAGATCAAGCGGGAGGGACAGATACGCAGTATTTT

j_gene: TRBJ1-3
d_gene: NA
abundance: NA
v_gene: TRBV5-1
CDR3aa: CASSLAGGRSGNTIYF
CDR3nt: TGCGCCAGCAGCTTGGCAGGCGGACGCTCTGGAAACACCATATATTTT

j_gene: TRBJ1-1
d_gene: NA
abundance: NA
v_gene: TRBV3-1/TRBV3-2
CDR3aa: CASSQKALNTEAFF
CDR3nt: TGTGCCAGCAGCCAAAAGGCGCTCAACACTGAAGCTTTCTTT

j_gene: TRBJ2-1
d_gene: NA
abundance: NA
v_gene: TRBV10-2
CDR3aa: CASSDLARLDNEQFF
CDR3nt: TGCGCCAGCAGTGACCTAGCGCGGCTAGACAATGAGCAGTTCTTC

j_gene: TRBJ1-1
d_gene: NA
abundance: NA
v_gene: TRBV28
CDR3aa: CASRWTEEGAAFF
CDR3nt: TGTGCCAGCAGATGGACAGAGGAAGGAGCAGCTTTCTTT

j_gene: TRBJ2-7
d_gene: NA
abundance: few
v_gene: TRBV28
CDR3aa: CASSPAGLLTHGRYEQYF
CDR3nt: TGTGCCAGCAGCCCGGCTGGACTGCTTACCCATGGCCGCTACGAGCAGTACTTC

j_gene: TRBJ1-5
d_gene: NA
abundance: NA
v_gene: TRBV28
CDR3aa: CASSSLPGGGNQPQHF
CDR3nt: TGTGCCAGCAGCTCCCTCCCGGGAGGGGGCAATCAGCCCCAGCATTTT

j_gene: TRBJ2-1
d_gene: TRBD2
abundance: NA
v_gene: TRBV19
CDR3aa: CASSIVLAGHWNEQFF
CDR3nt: TGTGCCAGTAGTATAGTCCTAGCGGGACACTGGAATGAGCAGTTCTTC

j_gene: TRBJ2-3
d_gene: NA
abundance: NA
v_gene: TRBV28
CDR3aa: CASISFSGPPTQYF
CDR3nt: TGTGCCAGCATTTCTTTCTCGGGACCCCCTACGCAGTATTTT

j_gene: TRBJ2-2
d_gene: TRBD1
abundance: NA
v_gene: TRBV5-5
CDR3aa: CASSFGQGGPGELFF
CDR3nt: TGTGCCAGCAGCTTCGGTCAAGGGGGCCCCGGGGAGCTGTTTTTT

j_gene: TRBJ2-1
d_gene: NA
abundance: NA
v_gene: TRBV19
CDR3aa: CASRSGRNNVSSYNEQFF
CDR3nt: TGTGCCAGTAGATCCGGCAGGAATAACGTTTCCTCCTACAATGAGCAGTTCTTC

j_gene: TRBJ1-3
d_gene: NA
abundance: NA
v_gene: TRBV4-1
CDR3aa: CASSSGGGSGNTIYF
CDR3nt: TGCGCCAGCAGTTCGGGGGGCGGCTCTGGAAACACCATATATTTT

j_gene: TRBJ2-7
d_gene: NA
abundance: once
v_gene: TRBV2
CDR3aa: CASSEDRGGMF
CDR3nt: TGTGCCAGCAGTGAAGACAGGGGGGGTATGTTC

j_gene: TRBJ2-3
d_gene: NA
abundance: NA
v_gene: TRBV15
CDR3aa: CATSREAVVADTQYF
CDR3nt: TGTGCCACCAGCAGAGAGGCGGTTGTAGCAGATACGCAGTATTTT

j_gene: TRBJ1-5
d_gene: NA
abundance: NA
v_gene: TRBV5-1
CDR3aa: CASSRSPGENQPQHF
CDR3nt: TGCGCCAGCAGCCGGAGTCCAGGGGAGAATCAGCCCCAGCATTTT

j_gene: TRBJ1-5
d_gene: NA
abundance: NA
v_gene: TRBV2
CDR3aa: CASSPPREVGQPQHF
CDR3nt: TGTGCCAGCAGTCCTCCCCGGGAGGTGGGTCAGCCCCAGCATTTT

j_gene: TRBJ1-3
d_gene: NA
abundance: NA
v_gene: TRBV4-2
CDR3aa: CASSPSNSGNTIYF
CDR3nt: TGTGCCAGCAGCCCTTCGAACTCTGGAAACACCATATATTTT

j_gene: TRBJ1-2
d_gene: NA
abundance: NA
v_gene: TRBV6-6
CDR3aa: CASGEGGYGYTF
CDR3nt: TGTGCCAGCGGCGAGGGAGGCTATGGCTACACCTTC

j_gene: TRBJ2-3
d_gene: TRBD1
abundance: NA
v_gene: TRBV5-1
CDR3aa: CASSLGGTVTDTQYF
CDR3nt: TGCGCCAGCAGCTTGGGTGGGACAGTCACAGATACGCAGTATTTT

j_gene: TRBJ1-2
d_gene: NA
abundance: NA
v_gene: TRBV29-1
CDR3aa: CSVDGTNYGYTF
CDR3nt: TGCAGCGTTGATGGGACTAACTATGGCTACACCTTC

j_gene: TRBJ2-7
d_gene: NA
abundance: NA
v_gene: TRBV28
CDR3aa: CASSPTVSNEQYF
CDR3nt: TGTGCCAGCAGTCCCACTGTCTCTAACGAGCAGTACTTC

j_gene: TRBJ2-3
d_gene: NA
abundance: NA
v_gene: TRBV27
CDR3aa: CASSHNVDTQYF
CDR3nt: TGTGCCAGCAGCCACAATGTAGATACGCAGTATTTT

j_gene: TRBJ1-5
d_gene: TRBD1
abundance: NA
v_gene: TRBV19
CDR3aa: CASSMAGQGADQPQHF
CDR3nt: TGTGCCAGTAGTATGGCTGGACAGGGTGCGGATCAGCCCCAGCATTTT

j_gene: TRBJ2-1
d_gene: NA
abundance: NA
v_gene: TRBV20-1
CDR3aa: CSASRLVPNEQFF
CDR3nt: TGCAGTGCTAGTCGGCTAGTCCCCAATGAGCAGTTCTTC

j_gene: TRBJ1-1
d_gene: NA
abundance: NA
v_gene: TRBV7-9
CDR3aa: CASSLLDRPRFGAFF
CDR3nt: TGTGCCAGCAGCTTACTTGACAGACCCCGTTTTGGAGCTTTCTTT

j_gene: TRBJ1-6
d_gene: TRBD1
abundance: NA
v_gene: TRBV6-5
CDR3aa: CASRDREGNSPLHF
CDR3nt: TGTGCCAGCAGGGACAGGGAGGGTAATTCACCCCTCCACTTT

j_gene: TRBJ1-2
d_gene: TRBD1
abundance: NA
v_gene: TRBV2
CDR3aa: CASSVGGTGNYGYTF
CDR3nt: TGTGCCAGCAGTGTAGGAGGGACAGGGAACTATGGCTACACCTTC

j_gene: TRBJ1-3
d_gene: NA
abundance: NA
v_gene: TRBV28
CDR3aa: CASSSGTSGNTIYF
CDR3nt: TGTGCCAGCAGTTCCGGGACATCTGGAAACACCATATATTTT

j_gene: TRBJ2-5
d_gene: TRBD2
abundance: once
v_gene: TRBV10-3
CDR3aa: CAISESLAGGRETQYF
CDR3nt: TGTGCCATCAGTGAGTCACTAGCGGGAGGCAGGGAGACCCAGTACTTC

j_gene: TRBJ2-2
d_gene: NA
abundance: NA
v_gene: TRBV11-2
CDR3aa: CASSLGLRPGELFF
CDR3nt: TGTGCCAGCAGCTTAGGGCTTAGGCCCGGGGAGCTGTTTTTT

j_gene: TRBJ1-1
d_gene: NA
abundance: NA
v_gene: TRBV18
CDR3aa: CASSGTEETEAFF
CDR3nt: TGTGCCAGCTCGGGCACCGAGGAGACTGAAGCTTTCTTT

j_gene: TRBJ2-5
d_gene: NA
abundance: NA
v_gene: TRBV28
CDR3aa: CASSLVFETQYF
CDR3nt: TGTGCCAGCAGTTTGGTCTTTGAGACCCAGTACTTC

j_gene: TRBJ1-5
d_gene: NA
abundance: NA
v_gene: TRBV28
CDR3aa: CASSLYPGVSNQPQHF
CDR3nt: TGTGCCAGCAGTTTATATCCAGGGGTGAGCAATCAGCCCCAGCATTTT

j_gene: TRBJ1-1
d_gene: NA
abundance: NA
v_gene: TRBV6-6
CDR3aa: CASTDPLRAEAFF
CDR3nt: TGTGCCAGCACCGACCCCCTGAGGGCTGAAGCTTTCTTT

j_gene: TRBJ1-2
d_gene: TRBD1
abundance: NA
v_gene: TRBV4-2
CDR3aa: CASSQEPGQVGDGYTF
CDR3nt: TGTGCCAGCAGCCAAGAGCCGGGACAGGTTGGTGATGGCTACACCTTC

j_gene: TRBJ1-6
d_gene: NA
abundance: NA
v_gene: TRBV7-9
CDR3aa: CASSRPGADNSPLHF
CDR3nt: TGTGCCAGCAGCCGACCCGGGGCCGATAATTCACCCCTCCACTTT

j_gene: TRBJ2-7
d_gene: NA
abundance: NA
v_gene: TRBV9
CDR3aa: CASSVDGRSYEQYF
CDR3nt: TGTGCCAGCAGCGTAGACGGGAGAAGCTACGAGCAGTACTTC

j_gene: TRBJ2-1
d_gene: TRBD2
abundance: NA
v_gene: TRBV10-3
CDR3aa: CAISRQGAGTSGSDEQFF
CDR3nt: TGTGCCATCAGCCGTCAGGGGGCCGGGACTAGCGGGTCGGACGAGCAGTTCTTC